What follows are 24 T cell receptor beta chains derived from one specimen sequenced in a study of T cell responses to AZD1222 COVID-19 vaccine (dated by TCRdb to about 2021). Library construction relied on the immunoSEQ multiplex PCR assay. TCRdb's version of the immuneACCESS table is confined to in-frame rearrangements and falls short of the full clone set. An unresolved V gene accounts for under half of the shortfall where checked; the remainder is of unknown origin. The sample table contains roughly 130,000 clones; only one count was recorded for 88% of them. The ten largest clonotypes hold 7.6% of the sample. According to the study, the label for this sample's time point signals: baseline before first vaccination. The source material was peripheral blood, sampled on day 0 of AZD1222 vaccination. All receptors derive from an adult in good health.

This chain joins TRBV7-9 and TRBJ2-5; TRBD1 or TRBD2 may be the D gene (6 bases each). Trimming left V 5 bases short and J 1 base short, with 14 bases between. CDR1 and CDR2 (germline): SEHNR, FQNEAQ (reference sequence). The CDR3 extends over 15 amino acids. DNA of the CDR3: TGTGCCAGCAGCAACTACAGGGAGGCCCAAGAGACCCAGTACTTC. Protein sequence: CASSNYREAQETQYF.

The chain carries TRBV2 and TRBJ1-6; D remains unclear. The CDR3 loop spans 15 amino acids. Germline V CDR1 and CDR2: SNHLY, FYNNEI. Trimming took off 2 bases at V and 7 bases at J, with 12 bases between the two ends. CDR3 DNA sequence: TGTGCCAGCAGTGAACTGGCTCCAAAAAATTCACCCCTCCACTTT. Translation: CASSELAPKNSPLHF. Complete variable domain (other parts from reference TRBV2 and TRBJ1-6): EPEVTQTPSHQVTQMGQEVILRCVPISNHLYFYWYRQILGQKVEFLVSFYNNEISEKSEIFDDQFSVERPDGSNFTLKIRSTKLEDSAMYFCASSELAPKNSPLHFGNGTRLTVT.

The chain links TRBV5-6 to TRBJ2-7, with a tentative D call TRBD2 (5 bases). Germline-derived CDR1 and CDR2 are SGHDT and YYEEEE. The CDR3 runs 12 residues. V was shortened by 1 base and J by 7 bases, with 9 bases between the two germline ends. The CDR3 DNA is TGTGCCAGCAGCTTGAGGACTTCGGAGCAGTACTTC. Translation gives CASSLRTSEQYF.

The V and J genes are TRBV6-5 and TRBJ1-1; D is unresolved. The length of the CDR3 is 15 residues. Trimming shortened V by 2 bases and J by 1 base, and 11 bases separated the two germline ends. Germline CDR1 reads MNHEY; CDR2 reads SVGAGI. The CDR3 loop is CASSYIARQNTEAFF. The CDR3 DNA sequence: TGTGCCAGCAGTTACATCGCCAGGCAGAACACTGAAGCTTTCTTT.

This rearrangement joins TRBV5-4 to TRBJ1-6; 9 positions match TRBD1. V lost 4 bases, J lost 7 bases, and 3 bases stayed unmatched. Germline values: CDR1 SGHNT, CDR2 YYREEE (reference sequence). There are 14 residues in the CDR3. CDR3 bases: TGTGCCAGCAGCCCGGGACAGGGAAATTCACCCCTCCACTTT. Translated, it gives CASSPGQGNSPLHF.

V gene TRBV9 combines with J gene TRBJ2-5; D remains ambiguous. CDR3 length: 11 residues. Germline V gives CDR1 SGDLS, CDR2 YYNGEE. Trimming removed 3 bases from V and 4 bases from J, with 4 bases in between. CDR3 region: CASSAGETQYF. Here the CDR3 DNA reads TGTGCCAGCAGCGCGGGAGAGACCCAGTACTTC.

The chain combines TRBV27 with TRBJ2-1; D might be TRBD2 (6 bases). The CDR3 totals 15 residues. The V and J ends lost 6 bases and 3 bases respectively, with 15 bases between them. Per germline, CDR1 MNHEY and CDR2 SMNVEV (reference sequence). In nucleotides, the CDR3 is TGTGCCAGCAGCGCCGGTTGGGGACTCTACAATGAGCAGTTCTTC. It yields the protein CASSAGWGLYNEQFF.

This chain connects TRBV5-1 to TRBJ2-7; TRBD2 aligns across 11 bases. From germline, CDR1 is SGHRS and CDR2 YFSETQ. V was clipped by 4 bases and J by 0 bases; unmatched bases: 3. This CDR3 region has 15 residues. CDR3 in amino acids: CASSGTSGTSYEQYF. In DNA, the CDR3 is TGCGCCAGCAGCGGGACTAGCGGCACCTCCTACGAGCAGTACTTC.

This clone was detected a few times. The chain employs TRBV10-1 and TRBJ1-5, with no clear D. V gave up 5 bases and J gave up 4 bases, with 9 bases separating them. Germline lookup yields CDR1 WNHNN and CDR2 SYGVQD (reference sequence). The CDR3 runs 13 residues. The CDR3 is CASSFGENQPQHF. The CDR3 DNA reads as TGCGCCAGCAGTTTTGGGGAAAATCAGCCCCAGCATTTT.

The chain recombines TRBV4-3 with TRBJ1-6, with TRBD1 matching 7 bases. The CDR3 is 17 residues long. Germline V CDR1 and CDR2: LGHNA, YSLEER. Germline trimming cut 0 bases from V and 10 bases from J; bases unmatched to any gene: 12. The CDR3 protein is CASSQETQGEVGSPLHF. The CDR3 bases are TGCGCCAGCAGCCAAGAGACCCAGGGGGAAGTTGGGTCACCCCTCCACTTT.

The V gene is TRBV6-1, the J gene TRBJ2-2; weak D call: TRBD1 (6 bases). Germline CDR1 is MNHNS and CDR2 is SASEGT. Deletions cut 4 bases from V and 4 bases from J, with 16 bases between. This CDR3 comprises 16 residues. CDR3 coding DNA: TGTGCCAGCAGTGCCCGGGACATCTCTATCACCGGGGAGCTGTTTTTT. Protein: CASSARDISITGELFF.

The chain joins TRBV23-1 to TRBJ2-1; 10 bases are shared with TRBD2. TRBV23-1 counts as an open reading frame of uncertain function. CDR3 length: 14 amino acids. The V segment lost 3 bases and the J segment 8 bases; nucleotides outside the gene matches: 4. CDR3 DNA: TGCGCCAGCAGTCACCGGACTAGCGGCGATGAGCAGTTCTTC. Residues: CASSHRTSGDEQFF.

The chain recombines TRBV28 with TRBJ1-2; 8 positions match TRBD1. The CDR3 totals 11 residues. V was pared by 10 bases and J by 5 bases, with 3 bases of the junction left unmatched. CDR1 and CDR2 (germline): MDHEN, SYDVKM. CDR3 loop: CATDRGYGYTF. The DNA of the CDR3 is TGTGCCACAGACAGGGGATATGGCTACACCTTC.

CDR3 DNA sequence: TGTGCCAGTAGTATGGTTTCCGATGAAGCTTTCTTT. Protein: CASSMVSDEAFF. This chain connects TRBV19 to TRBJ1-1; D is undetermined. Germline V gene data show CDR1 as LNHDA and CDR2 as SQIVND (reference sequence). The CDR3 totals 12 residues. V lost 3 bases, J lost 7 bases, and 9 bases lay in between.

In this sample, this clone turned up once. The rearrangement links TRBV7-9 to TRBJ2-5, with 12 positions matching TRBD2. The J segment lost 5 bases and the V segment lost 1 base, leaving 5 bases of the junction unmatched. CDR3 size: 16 residues. Per the germline V gene, CDR1 is SEHNR and CDR2 is FQNEAQ (reference sequence). The CDR3 loop is CASSLGLAGAPETQYF. In DNA, the CDR3 is TGTGCCAGCAGCTTAGGACTAGCGGGAGCCCCGGAGACCCAGTACTTC. Supplemented by reference TRBV7-9 and TRBJ2-5, the full variable domain reads DTGVSQNPRHKITKRGQNVTFRCDPISEHNRLYWYRQTLGQGPEFLTYFQNEAQLEKSRLLSDRFSAERPKGSFSTLEIQRTEQGDSAMYLCASSLGLAGAPETQYFGPGTRLLVL.

V and J are TRBV6-5 and TRBJ2-7; 8 positions match TRBD1. CDR1 is MNHEY, CDR2 SVGAGI, per germline. The J segment lost 0 bases and the V segment lost 6 bases, leaving 4 bases of the junction unmatched. The length of the CDR3 is 14 residues. CDR3 DNA: TGTGCCAGCAGCTGGACAGGGACCTCCTACGAGCAGTACTTC. Amino acids: CASSWTGTSYEQYF.

The chain is built from TRBV4-1 and TRBJ1-5; TRBD1 is a possible D gene (5 bases). The CDR3 totals 15 residues. CDR1 and CDR2 from the germline V gene are MGHRA and YSYEKL. With 0 bases removed from V and 9 bases from J, the gap between germline ends came to 15 bases. The CDR3 DNA sequence: TGCGCCAGCAGCCAAGATAGGGGAACGGGGCGGCCCCAGCATTTT. Its translation is CASSQDRGTGRPQHF.

The genes are TRBV21-1 and TRBJ2-7; the table's D call, TRBD2, has no DNA check behind it. TRBV21-1 is a pseudogene. The CDR3 length is 15 residues. The chain's CDR3 is CASSNFRDFEYEQYF. DNA for the CDR3: TGTGCCAGCAGCAATTTCCGGGACTTCGAATACGAGCAGTACTTC.

J is TRBJ2-5 and V is TRBV6-5; tentative D call: TRBD2 (5 bases). From germline, CDR1 is MNHEY and CDR2 SVGAGI. V lost 4 bases, J lost 7 bases, and 13 bases lay in between. This CDR3 contains 13 residues. The CDR3 spells CASSSPGDGTQYF. For the CDR3, the DNA is TGTGCCAGCAGTTCCCCCGGGGATGGGACCCAGTACTTC.

The chain joins TRBV19 to TRBJ1-2; D unresolved. The germline V gene encodes CDR1 LNHDA and CDR2 SQIVND (reference sequence). V gave up 5 bases and J gave up 5 bases, with 15 bases separating them. The CDR3 runs to 14 residues. The CDR3 nucleotides are TGTGCCAGTAGTTTCCGGGCTTCCTTATATGGCTACACCTTC. This encodes CASSFRASLYGYTF.

The chain combines TRBV9 with TRBJ1-3, with D possibly matching TRBD1 (6 bases). V lost 0 bases and J lost 0, with 13 bases in between. CDR1 and CDR2 (germline): SGDLS, YYNGEE. This CDR3 spans 17 amino acids. In DNA, the CDR3 is TGTGCCAGCAGCGTAGGGGGGGCCCTGGCCTCTGGAAACACCATATATTTT. It translates to CASSVGGALASGNTIYF.

The chain has TRBV12-5 and TRBJ2-7; D ambiguous. The CDR3 sequence is 20 residues long. The V and J ends lost 0 bases and 3 bases respectively, with 27 bases between them. CDR1 is LGHNT and CDR2 is FRNRAP in the germline V gene. In DNA, the CDR3 is TGTGCTAGTGGTTTGGTATTGAGTAACGTTCCTCAAAAAACAAACTACGAGCAGTACTTC. Protein product: CASGLVLSNVPQKTNYEQYF.

In this sample, this clone turned up a few times. V is TRBV21-1 and J is TRBJ1-5; TRBD1 was called by the table and not checked on the DNA. TRBV21-1 is deemed a pseudogene. The CDR3 is made up of 14 amino acids. In DNA form, the CDR3 reads TGTGCCAGCAGCAGAGACAGGGGGAATCAGCCCCAGCATTTT. It codes for CASSRDRGNQPQHF.

The rearrangement links TRBV5-1 to TRBJ2-7; the D is unclear. Trimming shortened V by 1 base and J by 2 bases, and 7 bases separated the two germline ends. CDR1 is SGHRS and CDR2 is YFSETQ in the germline V gene. The CDR3 has 13 residues. The DNA of the CDR3 is TGCGCCAGCAGCTTGTTCAGCACCTACGAGCAGTACTTC. Amino acids: CASSLFSTYEQYF.